The clone carrying this T cell receptor beta chain appeared a few times. These data are taken from a study of response to subunit inactivated influenza vaccine. TCRdb reanalysed the RT-PCR reads using MiXCR and keeps one entry per CDR3 protein. Among some 570,000 distinct CDR3 sequences listed, roughly 10% were seen once. This sample also belongs to another study, concerning T cells expressing NK-cell markers. That work adds: TCR beta cDNA was made by 5'RACE template switching with UMIs. The authors derived TCR beta repertoires from sorted CD3+CD56+NKG2C+, CD3+CD56+NKG2C- and CD3+CD56-NKG2C+ T cells. Leadership of the CD3+CD56-NKG2C+ fraction also belonged to these clonotypes in a handful of donors.

This clonotype was sampled from a man in his fifties or sixties who received an inactivated influenza vaccine. Sequences were derived from PBMCs from blood, sampled on the day of vaccination.

Here the CDR3 reads CASSQDQGNQPQHF. Written as DNA, the CDR3 is TGTGCCAGCAGCCAAGATCAAGGCAATCAGCCCCAGCATTTT. This chain connects TRBV4-2 to TRBJ1-5, with D unclear. Germline V gene data show CDR1 as LGHNA and CDR2 as YNFKEQ. The CDR3 length is 14 residues. Trimming removed 0 bases at V and 2 bases at J, with 5 bases between.